This paragraph reports one TCR beta chain. This specimen comes from a study of blood T cell repertoires in COVID-19. Study background: Sources were T cells, B-cell-depleted T cells, or PBMCs; the material itself was cDNA or gDNA.

The table came from immunoSEQ multiplex PCR; TCRdb's copy has only in-frame clones and leaves some out. This sample has roughly 150,000 clones; around 82% occur once, and the top ten carry 6%. Each recovered donor of Cohort 3 presented with two negative PCRs, clearance, or symptom resolution. Trimming shortened V by 7 bases and J by 8 bases, and 15 bases separated the two germline ends. The CDR3 is made up of 13 amino acids. Germline CDR1 reads MDHEN; CDR2 reads SYDVKM. The sequence came from a woman aged 45 to 65 who had recovered from COVID-19. This chain joins TRBV28 and TRBJ2-1; possibly TRBD1 for D (6 bases). Source material: PBMCs or T cells enriched from blood (not recorded which). The CDR3: CASTVQGWDEQFF. Here the CDR3 DNA reads TGTGCCAGCACCGTCCAGGGGTGGGATGAGCAGTTCTTC.